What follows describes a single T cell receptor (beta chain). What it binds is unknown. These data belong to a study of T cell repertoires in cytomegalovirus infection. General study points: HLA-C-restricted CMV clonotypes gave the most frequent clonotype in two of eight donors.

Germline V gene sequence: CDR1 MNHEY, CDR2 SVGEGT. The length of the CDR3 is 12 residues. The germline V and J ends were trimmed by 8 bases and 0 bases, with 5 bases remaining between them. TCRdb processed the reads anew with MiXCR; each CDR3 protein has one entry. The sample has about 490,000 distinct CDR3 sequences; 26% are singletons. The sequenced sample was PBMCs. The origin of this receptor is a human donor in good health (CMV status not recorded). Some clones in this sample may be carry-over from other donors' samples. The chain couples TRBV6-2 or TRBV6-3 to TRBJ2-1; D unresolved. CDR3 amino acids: CASETSYNEQFF. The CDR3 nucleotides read TGTGCCAGCGAGACCTCCTACAATGAGCAGTTCTTC.